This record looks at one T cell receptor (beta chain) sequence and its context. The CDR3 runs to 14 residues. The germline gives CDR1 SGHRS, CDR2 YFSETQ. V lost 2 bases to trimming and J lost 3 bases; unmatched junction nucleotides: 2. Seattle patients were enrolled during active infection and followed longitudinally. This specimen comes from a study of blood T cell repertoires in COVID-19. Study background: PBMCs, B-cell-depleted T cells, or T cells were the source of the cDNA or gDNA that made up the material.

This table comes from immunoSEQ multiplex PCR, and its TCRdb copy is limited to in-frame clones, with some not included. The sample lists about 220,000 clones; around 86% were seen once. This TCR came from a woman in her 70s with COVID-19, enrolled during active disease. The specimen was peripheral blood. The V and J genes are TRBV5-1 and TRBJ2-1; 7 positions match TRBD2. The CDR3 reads CASSFGTNYNEQFF. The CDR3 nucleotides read TGCGCCAGCAGCTTCGGGACTAACTACAATGAGCAGTTCTTC.